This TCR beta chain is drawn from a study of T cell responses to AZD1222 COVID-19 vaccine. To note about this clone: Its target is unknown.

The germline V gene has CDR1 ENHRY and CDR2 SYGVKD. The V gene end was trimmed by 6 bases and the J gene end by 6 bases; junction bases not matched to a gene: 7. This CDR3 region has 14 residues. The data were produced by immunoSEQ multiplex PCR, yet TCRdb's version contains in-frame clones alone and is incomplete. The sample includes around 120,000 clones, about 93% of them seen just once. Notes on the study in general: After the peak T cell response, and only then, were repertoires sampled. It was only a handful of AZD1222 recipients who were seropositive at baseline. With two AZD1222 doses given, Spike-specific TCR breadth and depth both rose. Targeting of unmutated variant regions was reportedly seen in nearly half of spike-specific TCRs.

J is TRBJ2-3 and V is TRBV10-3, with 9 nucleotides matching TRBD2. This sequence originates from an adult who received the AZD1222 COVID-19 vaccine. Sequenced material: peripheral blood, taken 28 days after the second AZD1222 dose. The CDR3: CAIRKRGDGDTQYF. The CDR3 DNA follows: TGTGCCATCAGGAAGCGGGGGGACGGGGATACGCAGTATTTT.